The rows below give T cell receptor beta chains drawn from one sample of a study of T-cell reconstitution after alpha-beta-depleted transplantation in children. TCRdb reanalysed the PCR reads using MiXCR and keeps one entry per CDR3 protein. The sample lists 200,000 to 250,000 distinct CDR3 sequences, approximately 9.9% seen once, with approximately 5% in the top ten. This sample comprised PBMCs from the stem cell graft donor, obtained from the stem cell graft. The receptors come from a human donor who donated a stem cell graft to a child with SCID. Both conserved end residues are trimmed from each CDR3.

V gene: TRBV5-1; CDR3 protein: ASSGSGGNSPLH
V gene: TRBV2; CDR3 protein: ASGDRGNTIY
V gene: TRBV15; CDR3 protein: ATSQRINGRETQY
V gene: TRBV10-3; CDR3 protein: AISAIGTQDSNQPQH
V gene: TRBV4-3; CDR3 protein: ASSHNLAGVPDTQY
V gene: TRBV18; CDR3 protein: ASSPGQYYEQY
V gene: TRBV12-3/TRBV12-4; CDR3 protein: ASSFGRAGDGYT
V gene: TRBV4-1; CDR3 protein: ASSQNLFQGNTEAF
V gene: TRBV20-1; CDR3 protein: SARESGAYGYT
V gene: TRBV3-1; CDR3 protein: ASSHWDSYGYT
V gene: TRBV5-1; CDR3 protein: ASSLAYRTEQF